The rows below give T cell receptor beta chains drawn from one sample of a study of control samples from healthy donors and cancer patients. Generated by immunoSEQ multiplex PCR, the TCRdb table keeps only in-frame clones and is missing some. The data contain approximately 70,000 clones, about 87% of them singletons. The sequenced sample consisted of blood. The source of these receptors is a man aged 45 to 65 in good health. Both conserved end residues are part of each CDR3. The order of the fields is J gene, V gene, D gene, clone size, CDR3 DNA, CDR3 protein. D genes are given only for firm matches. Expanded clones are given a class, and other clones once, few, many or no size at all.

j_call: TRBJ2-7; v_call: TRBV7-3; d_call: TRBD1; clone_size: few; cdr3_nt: TGTGCCAGCAGCTCCAGAACCCGGACAGGGGGCGGCTCCTACGAGCAGTACTTC; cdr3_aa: CASSSRTRTGGGSYEQYF
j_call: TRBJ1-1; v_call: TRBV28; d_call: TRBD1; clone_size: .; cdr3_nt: TGTGCCGGGAGCTGGGACAGGGGAAGTGAAGCTTTCTTT; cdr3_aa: CAGSWDRGSEAFF
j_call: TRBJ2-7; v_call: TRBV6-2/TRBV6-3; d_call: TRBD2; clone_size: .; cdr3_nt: TGTGCCAGCAGTCAGCGGGACTTGCTGCGGGACGAGCAGTACTTC; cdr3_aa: CASSQRDLLRDEQYF
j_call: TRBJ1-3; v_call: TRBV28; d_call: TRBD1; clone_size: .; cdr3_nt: TGTGCCAGCAGTTACCGGGACAGGGGGCCCCTGGCCACCATATATTTT; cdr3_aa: CASSYRDRGPLATIYF
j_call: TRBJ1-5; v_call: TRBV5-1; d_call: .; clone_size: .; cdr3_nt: TGCGCCAGCAGCTTAAAACCGGGTCCCGAAGGGGGTCAGCCCCAGCATTTT; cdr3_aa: CASSLKPGPEGGQPQHF
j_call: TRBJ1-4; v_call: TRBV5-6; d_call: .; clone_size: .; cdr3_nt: TGTGCCAGCAGCTTGGCCAGTAATGAAAAACTGTTTTTT; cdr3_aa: CASSLASNEKLFF
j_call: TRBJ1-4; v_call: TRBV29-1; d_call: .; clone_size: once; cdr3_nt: TGCAGCGTTGAACTAGGGTCAACTAATGAAAAACTGTTTTTT; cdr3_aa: CSVELGSTNEKLFF
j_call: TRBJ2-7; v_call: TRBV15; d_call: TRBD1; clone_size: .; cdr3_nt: TGTGCCACCAGCAGGGACAGGGCCGAGGTAGGGCAGTACTTC; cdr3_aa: CATSRDRAEVGQYF
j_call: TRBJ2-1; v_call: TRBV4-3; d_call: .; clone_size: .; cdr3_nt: TGCGCCAGCAGCCAAGATACCGCTAGCACTTTAAATGAGCAGTTCTTC; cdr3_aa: CASSQDTASTLNEQFF
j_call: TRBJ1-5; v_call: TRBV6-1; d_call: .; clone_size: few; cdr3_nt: TGTGCCAGCAGTGATATGTGGTCGGGCAACAATCAGCCCCAGCATTTT; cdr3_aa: CASSDMWSGNNQPQHF
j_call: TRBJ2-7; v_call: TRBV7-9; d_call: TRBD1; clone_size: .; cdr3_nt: TGTGCCAGCAGCTTAGCACAGGGGGCCAGCGAGCAGTACTTC; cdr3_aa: CASSLAQGASEQYF
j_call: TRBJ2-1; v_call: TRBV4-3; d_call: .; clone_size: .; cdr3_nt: TGCGCCAGCAGCCCCATGGGAGGGGGCCAACTTTTGAATGAGCAGTTCTTC; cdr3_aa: CASSPMGGGQLLNEQFF
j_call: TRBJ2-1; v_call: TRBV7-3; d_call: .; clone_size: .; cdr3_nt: TGTGCCAGCAGCCTCCTTGGGGGGCTGCCCTACAATGAGCAGTTCTTC; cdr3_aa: CASSLLGGLPYNEQFF
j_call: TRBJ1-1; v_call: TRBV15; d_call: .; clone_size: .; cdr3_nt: TGTGCCACCAGCAGAGATCGATTGAACACTGAAGCTTTCTTT; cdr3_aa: CATSRDRLNTEAFF
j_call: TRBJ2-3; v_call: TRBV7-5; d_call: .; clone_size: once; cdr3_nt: TGTGCCAGAAGCTCAATAGGCTACACAGATACGCAGTATTTT; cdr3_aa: CARSSIGYTDTQYF
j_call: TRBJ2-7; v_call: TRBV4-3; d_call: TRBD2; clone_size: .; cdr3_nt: TGCGCCAGCAGCCACAGCGGGGGGTCGGGTGGTTACGAGCAGTACTTC; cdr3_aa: CASSHSGGSGGYEQYF
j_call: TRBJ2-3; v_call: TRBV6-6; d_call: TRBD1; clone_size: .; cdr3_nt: TGTGCCAGCAGTTCCGCCGGGACAGGGTCAGATACGCAGTATTTT; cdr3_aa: CASSSAGTGSDTQYF
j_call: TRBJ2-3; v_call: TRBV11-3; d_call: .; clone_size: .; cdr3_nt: TGTGCCAGCAGCGGAGGGGTGAGCTCGAGAAAGACGCAGTATTTT; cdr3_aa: CASSGGVSSRKTQYF
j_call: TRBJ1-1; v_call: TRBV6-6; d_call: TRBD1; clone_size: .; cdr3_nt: TGTGCCAGCAGAGAACCGGGACAGCCGAACACTGAAGCTTTCTTT; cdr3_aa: CASREPGQPNTEAFF
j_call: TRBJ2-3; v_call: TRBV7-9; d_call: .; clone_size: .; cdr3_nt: TGTGCCAGCAGCATTACTAGTTCTAGCACAGATACGCAGTATTTT; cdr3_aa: CASSITSSSTDTQYF
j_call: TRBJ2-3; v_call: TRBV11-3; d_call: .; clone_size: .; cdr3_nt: TGTGCCAGCAGGACTCCTAGCACAGATACGCAGTATTTT; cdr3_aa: CASRTPSTDTQYF
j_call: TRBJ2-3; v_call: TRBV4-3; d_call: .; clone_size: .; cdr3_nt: TGCGCCAGCAGCCAAGATACAGGCCTAAGCACAGATACGCAGTATTTT; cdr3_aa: CASSQDTGLSTDTQYF